The rows below give T cell receptor beta chains drawn from one sample of a study of identical twins. TCRdb processed the 5' RACE reads anew with MiXCR; each CDR3 protein has one entry. This table has hundreds of thousands of distinct CDR3 sequences, 6.5% to 9% appearing once. The same data also went into a second study, on yellow fever vaccine responses in identical twins.

The material sequenced was CD8+ T cells sorted from blood. The receptors shown here come from a woman aged 18-29 years in good health. CDR3s include the opening cysteine and the closing phenylalanine or tryptophan. Each record gives: clone size, CDR3 length, J gene, D gene, V gene, CDR3 protein, CDR3 DNA. The D gene is left open where the match is weak. Not all rows give a size; the values are once, few, many and, for expanded clones, a class.

abundance: .; len: 16; j_gene: TRBJ2-1; d_gene: .; v_gene: TRBV15; CDR3aa: CATSTHPGLPYNEQFF; CDR3nt: TGTGCCACCAGCACTCATCCGGGCCTACCCTACAATGAGCAGTTCTTC
abundance: many; len: 15; j_gene: TRBJ2-2; d_gene: .; v_gene: TRBV7-8; CDR3aa: CASSSGRDYHRELFF; CDR3nt: TGTGCCAGCAGCTCGGGGCGTGACTATCACCGGGAGCTGTTTTTT
abundance: few; len: 20; j_gene: TRBJ2-3; d_gene: TRBD2; v_gene: TRBV3-1; CDR3aa: CASSQERTSGRSGHTDTQYF; CDR3nt: TGTGCCAGCAGCCAAGAGAGGACTAGCGGGAGATCCGGGCACACAGATACGCAGTATTTT
abundance: few; len: 14; j_gene: TRBJ1-2; d_gene: .; v_gene: TRBV10-3; CDR3aa: CAITAATSNYGYTF; CDR3nt: TGTGCCATCACGGCGGCGACCTCGAACTATGGCTACACCTTC
abundance: .; len: 17; j_gene: TRBJ1-2; d_gene: .; v_gene: TRBV7-8; CDR3aa: CASSLAVSGPNSYGYTF; CDR3nt: TGTGCCAGCAGCTTAGCCGTCTCAGGGCCCAACAGCTATGGCTACACCTTC
abundance: few; len: 19; j_gene: TRBJ2-5; d_gene: .; v_gene: TRBV7-8; CDR3aa: CASSLAVGLEGELQETQYF; CDR3nt: TGTGCCAGCAGCTTAGCGGTCGGATTAGAGGGGGAGCTCCAAGAGACCCAGTACTTC
abundance: few; len: 17; j_gene: TRBJ2-1; d_gene: .; v_gene: TRBV18; CDR3aa: CASSPLLASDTYNEQFF; CDR3nt: TGTGCCAGCTCACCCCTTTTGGCTAGCGACACCTACAATGAGCAGTTCTTC
abundance: many; len: 14; j_gene: TRBJ2-7; d_gene: TRBD2; v_gene: TRBV20-1; CDR3aa: CSASPTSGSYEQYF; CDR3nt: TGCAGTGCATCCCCGACTAGCGGGAGTTACGAGCAGTACTTC
abundance: .; len: 14; j_gene: TRBJ2-7; d_gene: .; v_gene: TRBV9; CDR3aa: CASSVGVGTYEQYF; CDR3nt: TGTGCCAGCAGCGTAGGTGTCGGTACCTACGAGCAGTACTTC
abundance: many; len: 13; j_gene: TRBJ2-5; d_gene: .; v_gene: TRBV15; CDR3aa: CATSSQSRETQYF; CDR3nt: TGTGCCACCAGCAGCCAGTCTCGGGAGACCCAGTACTTC
abundance: many; len: 12; j_gene: TRBJ2-7; d_gene: .; v_gene: TRBV7-9; CDR3aa: CASSNRESEQYF; CDR3nt: TGTGCCAGCAGCAACAGGGAATCCGAGCAGTACTTC
abundance: .; len: 13; j_gene: TRBJ1-1; d_gene: .; v_gene: TRBV13; CDR3aa: CASLGQMNTEAFF; CDR3nt: TGTGCCAGCCTGGGGCAGATGAACACTGAAGCTTTCTTT
abundance: many; len: 15; j_gene: TRBJ1-1; d_gene: .; v_gene: TRBV9; CDR3aa: CASSAEGHRNTEAFF; CDR3nt: TGTGCCAGCAGCGCCGAGGGTCATCGAAACACTGAAGCTTTCTTT
abundance: .; len: 18; j_gene: TRBJ2-7; d_gene: .; v_gene: TRBV9; CDR3aa: CASSVPRGRGRGDYEQYF; CDR3nt: TGTGCCAGCAGCGTACCCCGGGGTCGGGGGAGAGGGGACTACGAGCAGTACTTC
abundance: .; len: 14; j_gene: TRBJ2-2; d_gene: .; v_gene: TRBV29-1; CDR3aa: CSVEYGGDTGELFF; CDR3nt: TGCAGCGTTGAATATGGAGGGGACACCGGGGAGCTGTTTTTT
abundance: .; len: 16; j_gene: TRBJ2-5; d_gene: TRBD2; v_gene: TRBV7-8; CDR3aa: CASSLLAGVLQETQYF; CDR3nt: TGTGCCAGCAGCCTACTAGCGGGAGTACTCCAAGAGACCCAGTACTTC
abundance: few; len: 16; j_gene: TRBJ2-2; d_gene: .; v_gene: TRBV28; CDR3aa: CASSFPEAVNTGELFF; CDR3nt: TGTGCCAGCAGTTTCCCCGAGGCAGTTAACACCGGGGAGCTGTTTTTT
abundance: few; len: 12; j_gene: TRBJ2-5; d_gene: .; v_gene: TRBV6-5; CDR3aa: CASSFPTETQYF; CDR3nt: TGTGCCAGCAGCTTCCCGACAGAGACCCAGTACTTC
abundance: few; len: 16; j_gene: TRBJ1-1; d_gene: TRBD1; v_gene: TRBV27; CDR3aa: CASSLLSTGGITEAFF; CDR3nt: TGTGCCAGCAGTTTATTATCGACAGGGGGCATAACTGAAGCTTTCTTT
abundance: many; len: 14; j_gene: TRBJ1-2; d_gene: .; v_gene: TRBV12-3/TRBV12-4; CDR3aa: CASIPPADQYGYTF; CDR3nt: TGTGCCTCCATCCCTCCAGCAGACCAATATGGCTACACCTTC
abundance: few; len: 14; j_gene: TRBJ2-3; d_gene: .; v_gene: TRBV12-3/TRBV12-4; CDR3aa: CASSFGAGADTQYF; CDR3nt: TGTGCCAGCAGTTTTGGGGCAGGGGCAGATACGCAGTATTTT
abundance: few; len: 15; j_gene: TRBJ2-1; d_gene: TRBD2; v_gene: TRBV9; CDR3aa: CASSVGEGWGNEQFF; CDR3nt: TGTGCCAGCAGCGTAGGGGAGGGTTGGGGGAATGAGCAGTTCTTC
abundance: .; len: 17; j_gene: TRBJ2-2; d_gene: TRBD2; v_gene: TRBV20-1; CDR3aa: CSARDPLQGGETGELFF; CDR3nt: TGCAGTGCTAGAGATCCGCTCCAGGGAGGGGAGACCGGGGAGCTGTTTTTT
abundance: .; len: 15; j_gene: TRBJ2-1; d_gene: TRBD2; v_gene: TRBV25-1; CDR3aa: CASSEYIQRGNEQFF; CDR3nt: TGTGCCAGCAGTGAATATATCCAGCGGGGGAATGAGCAGTTCTTC
abundance: .; len: 14; j_gene: TRBJ2-7; d_gene: .; v_gene: TRBV6-5; CDR3aa: CASSFGRAIYEQYF; CDR3nt: TGTGCCAGCAGTTTTGGGCGGGCGATCTACGAGCAGTACTTC